The clone carrying this T cell receptor beta chain was counted a single time. The CDR3 loop spans 13 amino acids. The germline V gene encodes CDR1 SGHTA and CDR2 FQGTGA. V gave up 6 bases and J gave up 1 base, with 9 bases separating them. These data originate in a study of long-term antiretroviral therapy in people with HIV. Running of the v3.0 immunoSEQ assay took place at survey level. The method was immunoSEQ multiplex PCR; TCRdb's version includes in-frame clones alone and lacks a portion of them. Among about 40,000 clones listed, 83% were seen once. V and J are TRBV7-3 and TRBJ1-1; D is unclear. The material was unsorted PBMCs, obtained 1 year after starting antiretroviral therapy. The TCR sequence derives from a man between 18 and 35 years old with HIV. The CDR3 DNA is TGTGCCAGCAGACAATCCGCGAACACTGAAGCTTTCTTT. Protein: CASRQSANTEAFF. The whole variable domain, filled in from reference TRBV7-3 and TRBJ1-1, reads GAGVSQTPSNKVTEKGKYVELRCDPISGHTALYWYRQSLGQGPEFLIYFQGTGAADDSGLPNDRFFAVRPEGSVSTLKIQRTERGDSAVYLCASRQSANTEAFFGQGTRLTVV.